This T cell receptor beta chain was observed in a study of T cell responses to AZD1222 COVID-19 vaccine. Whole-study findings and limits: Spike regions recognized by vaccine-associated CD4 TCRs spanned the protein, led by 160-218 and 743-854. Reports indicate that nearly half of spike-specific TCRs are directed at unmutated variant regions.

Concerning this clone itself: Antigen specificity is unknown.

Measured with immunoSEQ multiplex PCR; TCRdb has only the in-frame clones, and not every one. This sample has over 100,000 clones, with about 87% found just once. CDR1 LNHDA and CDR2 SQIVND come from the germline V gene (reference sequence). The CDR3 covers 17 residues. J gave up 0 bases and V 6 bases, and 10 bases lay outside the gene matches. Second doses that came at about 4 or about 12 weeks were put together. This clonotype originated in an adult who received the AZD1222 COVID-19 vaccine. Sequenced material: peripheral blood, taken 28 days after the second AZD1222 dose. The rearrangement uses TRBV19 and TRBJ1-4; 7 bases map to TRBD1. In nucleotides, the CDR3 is TGTGCCAGTAGGACTCAGGGGGATAGTGCAACTAATGAAAAACTGTTTTTT. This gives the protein CASRTQGDSATNEKLFF.